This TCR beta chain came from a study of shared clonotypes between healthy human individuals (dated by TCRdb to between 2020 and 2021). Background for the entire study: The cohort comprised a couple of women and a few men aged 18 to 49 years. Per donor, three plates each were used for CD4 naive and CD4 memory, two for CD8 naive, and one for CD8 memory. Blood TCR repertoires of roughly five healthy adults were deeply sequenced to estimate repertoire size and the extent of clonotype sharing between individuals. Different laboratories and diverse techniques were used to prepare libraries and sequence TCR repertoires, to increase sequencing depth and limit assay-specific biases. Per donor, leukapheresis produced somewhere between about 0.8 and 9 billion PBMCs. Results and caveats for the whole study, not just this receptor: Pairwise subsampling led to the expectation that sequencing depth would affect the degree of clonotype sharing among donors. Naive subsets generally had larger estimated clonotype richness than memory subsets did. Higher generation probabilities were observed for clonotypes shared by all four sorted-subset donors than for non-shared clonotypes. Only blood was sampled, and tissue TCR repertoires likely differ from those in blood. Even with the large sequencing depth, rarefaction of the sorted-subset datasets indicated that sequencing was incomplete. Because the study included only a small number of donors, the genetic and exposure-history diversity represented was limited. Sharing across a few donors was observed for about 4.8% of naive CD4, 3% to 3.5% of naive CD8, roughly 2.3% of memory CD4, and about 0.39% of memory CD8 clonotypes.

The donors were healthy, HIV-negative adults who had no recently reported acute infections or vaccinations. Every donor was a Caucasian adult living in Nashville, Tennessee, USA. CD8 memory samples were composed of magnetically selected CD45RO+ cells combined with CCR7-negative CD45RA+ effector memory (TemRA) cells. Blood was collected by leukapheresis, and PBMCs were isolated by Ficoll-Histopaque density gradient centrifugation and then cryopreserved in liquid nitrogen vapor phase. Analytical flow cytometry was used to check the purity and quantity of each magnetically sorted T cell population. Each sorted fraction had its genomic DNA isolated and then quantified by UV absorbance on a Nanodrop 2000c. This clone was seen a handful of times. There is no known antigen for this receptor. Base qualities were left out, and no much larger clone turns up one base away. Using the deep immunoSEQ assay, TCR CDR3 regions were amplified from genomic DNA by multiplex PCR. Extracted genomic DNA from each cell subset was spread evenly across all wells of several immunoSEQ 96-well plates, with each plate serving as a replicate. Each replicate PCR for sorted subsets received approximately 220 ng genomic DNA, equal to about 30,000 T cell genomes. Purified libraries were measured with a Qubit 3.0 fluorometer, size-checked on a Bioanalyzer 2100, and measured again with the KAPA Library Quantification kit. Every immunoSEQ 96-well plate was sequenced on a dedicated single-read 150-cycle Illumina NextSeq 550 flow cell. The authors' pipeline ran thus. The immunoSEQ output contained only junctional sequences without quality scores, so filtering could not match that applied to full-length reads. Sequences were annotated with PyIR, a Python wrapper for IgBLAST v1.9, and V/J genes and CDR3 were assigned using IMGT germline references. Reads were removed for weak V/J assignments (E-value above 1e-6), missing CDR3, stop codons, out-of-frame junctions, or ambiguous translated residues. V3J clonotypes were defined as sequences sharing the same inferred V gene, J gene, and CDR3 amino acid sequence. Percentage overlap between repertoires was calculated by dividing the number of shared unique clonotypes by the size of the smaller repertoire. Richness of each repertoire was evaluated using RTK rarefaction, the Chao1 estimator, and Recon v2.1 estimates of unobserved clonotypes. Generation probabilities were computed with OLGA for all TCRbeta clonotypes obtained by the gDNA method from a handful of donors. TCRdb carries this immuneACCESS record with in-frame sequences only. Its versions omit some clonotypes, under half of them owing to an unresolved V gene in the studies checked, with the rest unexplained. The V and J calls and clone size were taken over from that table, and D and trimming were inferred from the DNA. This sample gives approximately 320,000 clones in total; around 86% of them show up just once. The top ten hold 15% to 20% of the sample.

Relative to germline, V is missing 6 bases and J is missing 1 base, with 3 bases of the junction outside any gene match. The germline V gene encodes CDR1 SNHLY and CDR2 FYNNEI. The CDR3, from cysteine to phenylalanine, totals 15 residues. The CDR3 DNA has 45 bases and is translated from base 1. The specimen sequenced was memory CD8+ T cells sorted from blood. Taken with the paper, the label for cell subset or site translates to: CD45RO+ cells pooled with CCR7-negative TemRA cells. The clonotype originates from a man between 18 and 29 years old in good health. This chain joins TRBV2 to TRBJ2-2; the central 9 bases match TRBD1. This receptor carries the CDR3 CASRGQGRNTGELFF. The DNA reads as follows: TGTGCCAGCAGAGGACAGGGGCGGAACACCGGGGAGCTGTTTTTT.